The T cell receptor (beta chain) described here comes from a study of T-cell memory formation after mild COVID-19. Regarding the study as a whole: Largely, contracting CD4+ clones fell within CM and EM, and contracting CD8+ clones within EMRA.

MiXCR was run by TCRdb on the 5' RACE reads, yielding one entry per CDR3 protein. The data show approximately 150,000 distinct CDR3 sequences, roughly 14% seen once. This clonotype was picked up a small number of times. Its antigen is undetermined. This CDR3 comprises 14 residues. Trimming removed 7 bases from V and 9 bases from J; junction bases left unmatched: 11. CDR1 SNHLY and CDR2 FYNNEI come from the germline V gene. The source is an adult woman who had mild COVID-19 (a few samples of this study predate the infection). Cell type and time point are not known. The chain couples TRBV2 to TRBJ2-1; TRBD2 matches at 8 bases. The sequenced sample consisted of PBMCs or a T cell subset sorted from them (not recorded which). The CDR3 DNA sequence: TGTGCCAGCATGTCGGGACTAGGAATACCTGAGCAGTTCTTC. It translates to CASMSGLGIPEQFF.